Here is one T cell receptor (beta chain) with its context. This record comes from a study of T-cell reconstitution after alpha-beta-depleted transplantation in children. This CDR3 has 13 residues. Per the germline V gene, CDR1 is LGHDT and CDR2 is YNNKEL (reference sequence). V shed 4 bases and J shed 2 bases, with 6 bases lying between them. Unique molecular identifiers were incorporated during preparation of the TCRbeta library. From the PCR reads, TCRdb called clonotypes with MiXCR, one entry per CDR3 protein. The data contain hundreds of thousands of distinct CDR3 sequences, approximately 15% of them seen just once; the ten biggest clones take up under 1.2%.

This chain links TRBV3-1 with TRBJ2-1; TRBD2 might be the D (6 bases). This receptor was taken from a human donor who donated a stem cell graft to a child with acute myeloid leukemia. The sequenced sample was PBMCs from the stem cell graft donor, obtained from the stem cell graft. In DNA, the CDR3 is TGTGCCAGCAGCCGGACTACCTACAATGAGCAGTTCTTC. This translates into CASSRTTYNEQFF.